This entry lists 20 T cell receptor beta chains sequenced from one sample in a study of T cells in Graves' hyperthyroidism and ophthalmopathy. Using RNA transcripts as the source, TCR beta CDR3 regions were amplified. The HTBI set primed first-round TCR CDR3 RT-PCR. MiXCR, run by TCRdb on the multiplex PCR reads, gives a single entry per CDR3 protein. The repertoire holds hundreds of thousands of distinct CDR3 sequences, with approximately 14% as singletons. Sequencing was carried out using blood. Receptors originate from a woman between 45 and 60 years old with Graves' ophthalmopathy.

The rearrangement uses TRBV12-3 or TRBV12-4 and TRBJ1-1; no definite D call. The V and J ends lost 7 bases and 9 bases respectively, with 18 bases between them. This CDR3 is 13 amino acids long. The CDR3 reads CASINNSGGKAFF. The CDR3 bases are TGTGCCAGCATTAATAACAGTGGAGGTAAAGCTTTCTTT.

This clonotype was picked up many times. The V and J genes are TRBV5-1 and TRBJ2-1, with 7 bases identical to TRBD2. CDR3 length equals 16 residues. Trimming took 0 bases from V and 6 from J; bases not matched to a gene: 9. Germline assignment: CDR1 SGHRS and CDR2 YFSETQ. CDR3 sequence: CASSLAGAGVGNEQFF. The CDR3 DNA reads TGCGCCAGCAGCTTGGCCGGTGCGGGAGTTGGCAATGAGCAGTTCTTC.

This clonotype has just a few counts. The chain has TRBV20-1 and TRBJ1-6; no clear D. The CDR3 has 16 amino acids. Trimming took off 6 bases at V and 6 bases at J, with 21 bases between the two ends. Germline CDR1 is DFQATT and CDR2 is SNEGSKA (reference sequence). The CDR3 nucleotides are TGCAGTGCCTCCTCTCCCACAGAACCGCCTAATTCACCCCTCCACTTT. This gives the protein CSASSPTEPPNSPLHF.

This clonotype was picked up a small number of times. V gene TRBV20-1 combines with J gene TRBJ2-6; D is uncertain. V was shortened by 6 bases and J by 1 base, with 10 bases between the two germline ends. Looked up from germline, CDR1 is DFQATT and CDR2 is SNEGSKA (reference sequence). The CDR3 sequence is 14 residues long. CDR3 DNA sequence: TGCAGTGCCCAGATGGCGTCTGGGGCCAACGTCCTGACTTTC. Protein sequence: CSAQMASGANVLTF.

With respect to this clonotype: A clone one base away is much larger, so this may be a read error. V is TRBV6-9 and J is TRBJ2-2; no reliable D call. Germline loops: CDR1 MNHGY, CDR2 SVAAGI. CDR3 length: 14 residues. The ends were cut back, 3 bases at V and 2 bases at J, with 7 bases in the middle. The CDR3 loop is CASSYGHNTGELFF. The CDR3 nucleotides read TGTGCCAGCAGTTACGGCCACAACACCGGGGAGCTGTTTTTT.

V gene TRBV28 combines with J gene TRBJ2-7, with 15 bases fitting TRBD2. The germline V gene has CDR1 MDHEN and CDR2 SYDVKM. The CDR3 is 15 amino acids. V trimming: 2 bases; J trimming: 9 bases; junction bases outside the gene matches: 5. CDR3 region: CASSLVGLAGGRQYF. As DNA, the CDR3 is TGTGCCAGCAGTTTAGTGGGACTAGCGGGAGGTCGGCAGTACTTC.

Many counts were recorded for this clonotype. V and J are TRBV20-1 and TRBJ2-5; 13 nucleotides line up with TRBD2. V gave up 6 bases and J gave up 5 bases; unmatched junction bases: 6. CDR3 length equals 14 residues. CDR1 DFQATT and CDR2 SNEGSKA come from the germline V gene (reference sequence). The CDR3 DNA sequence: TGCAGTGCGATCGGACTAGCGGGAGTGGAGACCCAGTACTTC. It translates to CSAIGLAGVETQYF.

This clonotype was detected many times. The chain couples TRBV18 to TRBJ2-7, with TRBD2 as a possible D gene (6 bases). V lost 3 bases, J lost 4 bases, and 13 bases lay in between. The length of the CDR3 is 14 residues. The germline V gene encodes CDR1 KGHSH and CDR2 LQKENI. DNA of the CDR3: TGTGCCAGCTCACCGCCCGGGACTCCATACGAGCAGTACTTC. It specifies CASSPPGTPYEQYF.

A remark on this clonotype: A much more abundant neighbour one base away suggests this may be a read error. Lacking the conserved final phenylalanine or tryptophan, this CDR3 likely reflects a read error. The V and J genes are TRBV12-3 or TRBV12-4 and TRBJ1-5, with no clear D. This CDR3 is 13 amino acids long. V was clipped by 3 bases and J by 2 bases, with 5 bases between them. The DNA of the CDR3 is TGTGCCAGCAGTTTTTATGGCAATCAGCCCCAGCATCTT. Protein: CASSFYGNQPQHL.

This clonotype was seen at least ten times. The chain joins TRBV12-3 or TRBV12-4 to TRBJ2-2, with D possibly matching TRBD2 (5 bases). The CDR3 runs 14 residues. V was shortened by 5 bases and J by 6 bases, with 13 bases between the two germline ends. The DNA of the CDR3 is TGTGCCAGCAGTCCTGGGAGTTTTTCCGGGGAGCTGTTTTTT. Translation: CASSPGSFSGELFF.

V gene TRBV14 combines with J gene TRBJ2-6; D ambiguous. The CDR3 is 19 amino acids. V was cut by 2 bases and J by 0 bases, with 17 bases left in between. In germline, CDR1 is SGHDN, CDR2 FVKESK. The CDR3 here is CASSQRPGRTNSGANVLTF. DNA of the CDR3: TGTGCCAGCAGCCAAAGGCCAGGCAGGACCAACTCTGGGGCCAACGTCCTGACTTTC.

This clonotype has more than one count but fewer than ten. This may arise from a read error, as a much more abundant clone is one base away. CDR3 region: CASSVGTGYGYTF. CDR3 nucleotide sequence: TGTGCCAGCAGCGTCGGGACAGGCTATGGCTACACCTTC. J is TRBJ1-2 and V is TRBV28, with 8 nucleotides matching TRBD1. The germline CDR1 and CDR2 sequences are MDHEN and SYDVKM. The CDR3 covers 13 residues. Trimming removed 6 bases from V and 4 bases from J; junction bases left unmatched: 4.

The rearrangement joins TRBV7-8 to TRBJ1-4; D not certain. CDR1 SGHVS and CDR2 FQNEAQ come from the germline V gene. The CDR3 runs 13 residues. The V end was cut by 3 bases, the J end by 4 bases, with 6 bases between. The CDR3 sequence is CASSFGDNEKLFF. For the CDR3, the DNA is TGTGCCAGCAGCTTTGGGGATAATGAAAAACTGTTTTTT.

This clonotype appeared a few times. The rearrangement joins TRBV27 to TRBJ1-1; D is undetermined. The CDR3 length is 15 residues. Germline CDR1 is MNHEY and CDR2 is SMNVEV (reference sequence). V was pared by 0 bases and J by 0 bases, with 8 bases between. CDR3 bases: TGTGCCAGCAGTTTATCAAAGGCAATGAACACTGAAGCTTTCTTT. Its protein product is CASSLSKAMNTEAFF.

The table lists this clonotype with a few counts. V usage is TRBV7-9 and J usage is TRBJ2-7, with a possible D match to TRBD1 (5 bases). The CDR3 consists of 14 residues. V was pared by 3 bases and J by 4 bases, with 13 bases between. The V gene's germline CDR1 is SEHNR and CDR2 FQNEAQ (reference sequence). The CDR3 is CASSFPGNRYEQYF. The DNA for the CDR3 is TGTGCCAGCAGCTTCCCAGGGAATAGATACGAGCAGTACTTC.

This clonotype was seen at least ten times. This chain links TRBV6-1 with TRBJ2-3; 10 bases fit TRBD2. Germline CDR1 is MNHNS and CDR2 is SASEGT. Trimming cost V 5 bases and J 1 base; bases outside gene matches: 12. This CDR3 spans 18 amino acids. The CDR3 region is CASSRSGTSVGGTDTQYF. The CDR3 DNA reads TGTGCCAGCAGTAGGTCCGGGACTAGCGTTGGGGGCACAGATACGCAGTATTTT.

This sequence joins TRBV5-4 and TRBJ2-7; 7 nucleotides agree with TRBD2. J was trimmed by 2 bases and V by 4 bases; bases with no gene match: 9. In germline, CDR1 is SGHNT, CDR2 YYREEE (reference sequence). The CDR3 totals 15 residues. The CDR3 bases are TGTGCCAGCAGCACCGACGGGGGAGGGCCCTACGAGCAGTACTTC. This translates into CASSTDGGGPYEQYF. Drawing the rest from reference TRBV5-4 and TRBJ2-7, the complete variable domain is ETGVTQSPTHLIKTRGQQVTLRCSSQSGHNTVSWYQQALGQGPQFIFQYYREEENGRGNFPPRFSGLQFPNYSSELNVNALELDDSALYLCASSTDGGGPYEQYFGPGTRLTVT.

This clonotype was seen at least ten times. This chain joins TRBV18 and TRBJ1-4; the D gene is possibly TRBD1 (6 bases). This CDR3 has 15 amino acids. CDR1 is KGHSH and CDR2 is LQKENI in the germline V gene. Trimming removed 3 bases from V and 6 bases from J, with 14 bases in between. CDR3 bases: TGTGCCAGCTCACCCGACCGGACAGCCTATGAAAAACTGTTTTTT. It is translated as CASSPDRTAYEKLFF.

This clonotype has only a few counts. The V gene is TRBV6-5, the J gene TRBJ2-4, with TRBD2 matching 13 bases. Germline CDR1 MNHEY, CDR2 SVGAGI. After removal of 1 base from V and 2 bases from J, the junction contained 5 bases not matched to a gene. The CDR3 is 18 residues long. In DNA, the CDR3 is TGTGCCAGCAGTTACTTAGGACTAGCGGGAGTCTCCAAAAACATTCAGTACTTC. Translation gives CASSYLGLAGVSKNIQYF.

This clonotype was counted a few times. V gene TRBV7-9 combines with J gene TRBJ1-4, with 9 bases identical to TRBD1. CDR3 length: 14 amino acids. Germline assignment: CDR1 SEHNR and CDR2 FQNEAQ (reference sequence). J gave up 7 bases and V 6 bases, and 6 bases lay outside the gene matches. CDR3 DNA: TGTGCCAGCAGTCCTCGACAGGGGGGTGAAAAACTGTTTTTT. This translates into CASSPRQGGEKLFF.